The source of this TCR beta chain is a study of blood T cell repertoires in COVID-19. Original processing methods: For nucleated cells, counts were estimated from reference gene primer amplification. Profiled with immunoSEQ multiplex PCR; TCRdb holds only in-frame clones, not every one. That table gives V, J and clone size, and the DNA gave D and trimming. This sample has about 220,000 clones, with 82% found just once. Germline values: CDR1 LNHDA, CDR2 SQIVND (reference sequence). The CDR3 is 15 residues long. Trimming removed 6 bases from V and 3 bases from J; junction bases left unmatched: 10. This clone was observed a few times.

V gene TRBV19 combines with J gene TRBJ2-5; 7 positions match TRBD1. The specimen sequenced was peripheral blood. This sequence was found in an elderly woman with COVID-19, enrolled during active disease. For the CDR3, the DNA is TGTGCCAGTAGCCTCCCCGGGACAGCCAAAGAGACCCAGTACTTC. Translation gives CASSLPGTAKETQYF.